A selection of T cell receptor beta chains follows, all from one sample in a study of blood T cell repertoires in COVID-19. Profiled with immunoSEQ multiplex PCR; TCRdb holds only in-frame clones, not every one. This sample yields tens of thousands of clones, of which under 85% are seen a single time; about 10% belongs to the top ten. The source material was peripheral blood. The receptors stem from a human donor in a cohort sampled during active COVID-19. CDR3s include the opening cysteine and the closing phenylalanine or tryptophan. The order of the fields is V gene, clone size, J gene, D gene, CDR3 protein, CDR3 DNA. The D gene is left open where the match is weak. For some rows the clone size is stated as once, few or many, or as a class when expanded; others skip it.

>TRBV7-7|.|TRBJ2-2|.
CASSLEGFTGELFF
TGTGCCAGCAGCTTGGAGGGGTTCACCGGGGAGCTGTTTTTT
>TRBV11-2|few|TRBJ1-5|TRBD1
CASSLTGGDQPQHF
TGTGCCAGCAGCCTGACAGGGGGCGATCAGCCCCAGCATTTT
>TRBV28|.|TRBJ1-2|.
CASSFADRNYGYTF
TGTGCCAGCAGTTTCGCCGACAGGAACTATGGCTACACCTTC
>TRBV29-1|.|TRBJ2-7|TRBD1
CSVARTGGDEQYF
TGCAGCGTTGCTAGGACAGGGGGAGACGAGCAGTACTTC
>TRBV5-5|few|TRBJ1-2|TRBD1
CASSLGQAIGYGYTF
TGTGCCAGCAGCCTGGGACAGGCCATTGGTTATGGCTACACCTTC
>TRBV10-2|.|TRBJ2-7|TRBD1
CASSPGTGGREQYF
TGCGCCAGCAGTCCCGGGACAGGGGGTCGCGAGCAGTACTTC
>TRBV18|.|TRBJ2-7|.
CASSLGDNPQAHEQYF
TGTGCCAGCTCCCTTGGGGACAACCCGCAGGCCCACGAGCAGTACTTC
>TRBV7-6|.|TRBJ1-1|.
CASSLGHLNTEAFF
TGTGCCAGCAGCTTAGGACACCTGAACACTGAAGCTTTCTTT
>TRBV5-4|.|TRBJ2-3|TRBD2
CASSSYTGLAGGRNTQYF
TGTGCCAGCAGCTCCTATACCGGACTAGCGGGGGGGCGTAATACGCAGTATTTT
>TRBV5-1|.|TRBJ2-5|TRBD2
CASSHSPGRGAQETQYF
TGCGCCAGCAGCCACTCCCCCGGGCGGGGGGCCCAAGAGACCCAGTACTTC
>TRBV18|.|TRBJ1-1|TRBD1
CASSGTGTTLEAFF
TGTGCCAGCTCCGGGACAGGGACAACACTTGAAGCTTTCTTT
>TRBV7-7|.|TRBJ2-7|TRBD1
CASSAGTGGESEQYF
TGTGCCAGCAGCGCTGGGACAGGGGGCGAATCCGAGCAGTACTTC
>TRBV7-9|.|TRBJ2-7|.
CASSLGTAGYEQYF
TGTGCCAGCAGCTTAGGCACGGCGGGGTACGAGCAGTACTTC
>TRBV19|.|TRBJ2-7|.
CASSIAGRGHEQYF
TGTGCCAGTAGTATAGCTGGCAGGGGCCACGAGCAGTACTTC
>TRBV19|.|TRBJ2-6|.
CASSKQGGDSGANVLTF
TGTGCCAGTAGTAAACAGGGGGGGGACTCTGGGGCCAACGTCCTGACTTTC
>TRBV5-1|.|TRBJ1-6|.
CASSLEAGNSPLHF
TGCGCCAGCAGCTTGGAGGCAGGGAATTCACCCCTCCACTTT